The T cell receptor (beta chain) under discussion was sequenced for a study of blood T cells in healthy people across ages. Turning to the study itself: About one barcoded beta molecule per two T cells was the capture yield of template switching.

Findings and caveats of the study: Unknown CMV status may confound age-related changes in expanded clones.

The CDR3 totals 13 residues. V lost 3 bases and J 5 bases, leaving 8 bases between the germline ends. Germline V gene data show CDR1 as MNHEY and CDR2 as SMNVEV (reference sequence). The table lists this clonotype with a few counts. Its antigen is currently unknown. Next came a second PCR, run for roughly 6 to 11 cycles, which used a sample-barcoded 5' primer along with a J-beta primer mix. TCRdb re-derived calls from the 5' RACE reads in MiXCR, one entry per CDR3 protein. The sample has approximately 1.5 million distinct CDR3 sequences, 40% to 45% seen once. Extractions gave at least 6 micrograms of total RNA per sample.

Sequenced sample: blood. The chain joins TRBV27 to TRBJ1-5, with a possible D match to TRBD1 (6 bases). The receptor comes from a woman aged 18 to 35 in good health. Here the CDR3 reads CASSLDSYQPQHF. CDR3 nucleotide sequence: TGTGCCAGCAGTTTGGACAGTTATCAGCCCCAGCATTTT.